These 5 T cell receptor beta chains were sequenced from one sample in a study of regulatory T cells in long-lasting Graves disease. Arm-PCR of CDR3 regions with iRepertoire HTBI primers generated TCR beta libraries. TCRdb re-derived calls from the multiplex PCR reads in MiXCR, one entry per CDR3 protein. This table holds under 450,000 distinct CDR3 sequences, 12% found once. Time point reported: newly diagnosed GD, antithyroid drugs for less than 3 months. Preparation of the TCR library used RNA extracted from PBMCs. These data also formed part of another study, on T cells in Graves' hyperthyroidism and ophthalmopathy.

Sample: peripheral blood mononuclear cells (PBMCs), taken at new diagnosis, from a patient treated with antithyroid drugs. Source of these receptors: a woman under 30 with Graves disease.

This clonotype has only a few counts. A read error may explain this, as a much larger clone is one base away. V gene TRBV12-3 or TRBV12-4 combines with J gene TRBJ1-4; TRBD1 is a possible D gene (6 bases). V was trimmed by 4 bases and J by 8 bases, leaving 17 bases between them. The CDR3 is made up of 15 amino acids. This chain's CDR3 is CASSSTGGFEEKLFF. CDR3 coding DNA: TGTGCCAGCAGTTCAACCGGGGGCTTTGAGGAAAAACTGTTTTTT.

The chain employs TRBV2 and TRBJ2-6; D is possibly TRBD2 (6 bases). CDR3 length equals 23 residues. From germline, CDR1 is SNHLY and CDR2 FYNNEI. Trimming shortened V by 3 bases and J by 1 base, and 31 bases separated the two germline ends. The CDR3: CASSDRSWRVTYYSPSGANVLTF. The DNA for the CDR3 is TGTGCCAGCAGTGACCGTAGTTGGAGGGTAACGTACTATAGTCCTTCTGGGGCCAACGTCCTGACTTTC.

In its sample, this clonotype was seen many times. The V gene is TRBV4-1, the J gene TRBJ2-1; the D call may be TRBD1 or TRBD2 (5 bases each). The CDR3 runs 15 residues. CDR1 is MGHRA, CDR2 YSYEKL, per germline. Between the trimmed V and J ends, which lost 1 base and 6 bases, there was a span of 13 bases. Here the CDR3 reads CASSQGGPDPNEQFF. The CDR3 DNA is TGCGCCAGCAGCCAAGGGGGACCAGACCCCAATGAGCAGTTCTTC.

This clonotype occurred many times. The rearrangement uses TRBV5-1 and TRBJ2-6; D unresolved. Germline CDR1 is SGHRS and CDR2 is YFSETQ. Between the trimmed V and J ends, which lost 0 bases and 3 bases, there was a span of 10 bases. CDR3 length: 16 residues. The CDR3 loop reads CASSLAGVNGANVLTF. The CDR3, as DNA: TGCGCCAGCAGCTTGGCTGGGGTTAATGGGGCCAACGTCCTGACTTTC.

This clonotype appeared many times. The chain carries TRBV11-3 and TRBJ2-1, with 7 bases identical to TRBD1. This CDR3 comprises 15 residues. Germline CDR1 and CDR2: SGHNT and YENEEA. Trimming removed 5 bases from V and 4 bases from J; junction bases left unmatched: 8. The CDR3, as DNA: TGTGCCAGCAGCACGACAGGGACGGTATACAATGAGCAGTTCTTC. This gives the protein CASSTTGTVYNEQFF.